The source of this TCR beta chain is a study of blood T cell repertoires in COVID-19. Study summary: Some COVID-19 samples were acute and others convalescent; all came from the United States, Italy and Spain. T cells, B-cell-depleted T cells, or PBMCs supplied cDNA or gDNA.

Germline assignment: CDR1 MDHEN and CDR2 SYDVKM. Trimming pared 7 bases from V and 5 bases from J, leaving 12 bases between. The length of the CDR3 is 12 residues. Produced via immunoSEQ multiplex PCR; TCRdb's table is partial and in-frame only. The profile covers about 170,000 clones, with almost 85% appearing a single time and around 2.9% taken by the ten largest. The Seattle patients, enrolled during active infection, were followed longitudinally. This clonotype originated in an elderly woman with COVID-19, enrolled during active disease. Material for sequencing was peripheral blood. V usage is TRBV28 and J usage is TRBJ2-7; no clear D gene. This chain's CDR3 is CASTSLVNEQYF. The CDR3 DNA sequence: TGTGCCAGCACCTCCCTAGTGAACGAGCAGTACTTC.